This T cell receptor (beta chain) appears in the sequencing data of a study of beta chain features in type 1 diabetes. Expressed TCRB transcripts were sequenced because the entire RNA isolate underwent reverse transcription. Libraries were prepared by immunoSEQ multiplex PCR; TCRdb keeps only in-frame clonotypes and omits some of them. The sample contains 860,000 or so clones, about a sixth of which appear only once. Each sorted population was over 98% pure. Deletions cut 3 bases from V and 12 bases from J, with 20 bases between. The germline gives CDR1 MNHEY, CDR2 SVGAGI. There are 14 residues in the CDR3.

What was sequenced was naive CD4+ T cells from blood. This clonotype was obtained from a woman aged 18-29 years in good health. This sequence joins TRBV6-5 and TRBJ1-2; a possible D gene is TRBD1 (5 bases). The CDR3 region has the DNA TGTGCCAGCAGTTATGCTGAATGGGACGCCGAGGACACCTTC. This gives the protein CASSYAEWDAEDTF.